This T cell receptor (beta chain) came from a study of blood T cell repertoires in COVID-19. Study background: Samples of COVID-19 (acute and convalescent) were obtained from the United States, Italy and Spain. T cells, B-cell-depleted T cells, or PBMCs supplied cDNA or gDNA.

As processed by the authors: Using reference gene primer amplification, nucleated cell counts were estimated. Measured with immunoSEQ multiplex PCR; TCRdb has only the in-frame clones, and not every one. V and J calls and clone size are given by that table; D and trimming were obtained from the DNA. The table lists some 300,000 clones, around 89% of them singletons, with approximately 6.5% in the top ten. Trimming took off 4 bases at V and 4 bases at J, with 11 bases between the two ends. Germline V CDR1 and CDR2: MGHRA, YSYEKL. This CDR3 has 13 residues. Seattle-derived patients entered the study during active infection and were followed longitudinally.

The gene calls are TRBV4-1 and TRBJ2-7; maybe TRBD2 (6 bases). The TCR sequence derives from a woman aged 50 to 65 with COVID-19, enrolled during active disease. The sample comprised peripheral blood. This CDR3 reads CASSLNRGYEQYF. The CDR3 bases are TGCGCCAGCAGCCTCAACCGGGGGTACGAGCAGTACTTC.